These T cell receptor beta chains were read from a single sample in a study of blood T cell repertoires in COVID-19. Profiling relied on immunoSEQ multiplex PCR, and the TCRdb table lists in-frame clones only, not all of them. The data show about 120,000 clones, around nine tenths seen once. Sample: peripheral blood. The source is a human donor with acute or convalescent COVID-19. The donor label of this sample is uncertain. CDR3s include the opening cysteine and the closing phenylalanine or tryptophan. D genes are given only for firm matches. Size values are once, few and many counts, or a class for expanded clones, and some rows have none.

D	size	V	J	DNA	CDR3
-	-	TRBV4-1	TRBJ2-7	TGCGCCAGCAGCCAGTCCCTCCCGACAGTAAGCTCCTACGAGCAGTACTTC	CASSQSLPTVSSYEQYF
-	-	TRBV6-5	TRBJ2-1	TGTGCCAGCGGGGACATAGAGCAGTTCTTC	CASGDIEQFF
TRBD1	-	TRBV7-3	TRBJ2-2	TGTGCCAGCAGCCGGGGACAGGAGAACACCGGGGAGCTGTTTTTT	CASSRGQENTGELFF
TRBD1	-	TRBV19	TRBJ2-2	TGTGCCAGTAGTTCACCCCGGGACAGGGGGCCCGGGGAGCTGTTTTTT	CASSSPRDRGPGELFF
TRBD1	-	TRBV10-3	TRBJ1-3	TGTGCCATCAGTGAGCTACCGACAGGGCGGGTAAACACCATATATTTT	CAISELPTGRVNTIYF
-	-	TRBV6-2/TRBV6-3	TRBJ1-5	TGTGCCAGCAGTCAGACAGGAGTGTACAATCAGCCCCAGCATTTT	CASSQTGVYNQPQHF
-	few	TRBV4-3	TRBJ2-7	TGCGCCAGCAGCCAAGTCACGGGACTCGACTACGAGCAGTACTTC	CASSQVTGLDYEQYF
-	-	TRBV5-1	TRBJ1-1	TGCGCCAGCAGCATAACAGGGATGAACACTGAAGCTTTCTTT	CASSITGMNTEAFF
TRBD1	-	TRBV28	TRBJ1-2	TGTGCCAGCAGTTCCGGGGACAGGCACTATGGCTACACCTTC	CASSSGDRHYGYTF
TRBD1	-	TRBV12-5	TRBJ2-1	TGTGCTAGTGCCCAAATGGACAGGTCGAACAATGAGCAGTTCTTC	CASAQMDRSNNEQFF
TRBD1	-	TRBV5-4	TRBJ1-1	TGTGCCAGCAGCCCACCGATGCCGACAGGGCGTACTGAAGCTTTCTTT	CASSPPMPTGRTEAFF
TRBD1	-	TRBV5-1	TRBJ1-2	TGCGCCAGCAGCTCCGGAGACAGGGGGTATGGCTACACCTTC	CASSSGDRGYGYTF
-	-	TRBV7-9	TRBJ1-1	TGTGCCACCGACTATGGGGTCGACACTGAAGCTTTCTTT	CATDYGVDTEAFF
-	-	TRBV5-1	TRBJ2-1	TGCGCCAGCAGCTTGGAACTCTACAATGAGCAGTTCTTC	CASSLELYNEQFF
-	once	TRBV30	TRBJ1-5	TGTGCCTGGAGTGTGAGGGAAAATCAGCCCCAGCATTTT	CAWSVRENQPQHF
-	-	TRBV28	TRBJ1-1	TGTGCCAGCAGTTTATTTACCCCCGGACAGAATGAAGCTTTCTTT	CASSLFTPGQNEAFF
-	-	TRBV9	TRBJ1-2	TGTGCCAGCAGCAAACGACCTACAGGGATACCTAACTATGGCTACACCTTC	CASSKRPTGIPNYGYTF
-	-	TRBV5-5	TRBJ2-7	TGTGCCAGCAGCTTGAACCCCACTAGCCCCTACGAGCAGTACTTC	CASSLNPTSPYEQYF
TRBD2	-	TRBV28	TRBJ2-7	TGTGCCAGCCTTCCCGGGACTAGCGGGGGGTTGTCCTACGAGCAGTACTTC	CASLPGTSGGLSYEQYF
-	once	TRBV7-9	TRBJ1-2	TGTGCCAGCAGCTTAAGGGAGATCCAGGGGGGCTACACCTTC	CASSLREIQGGYTF
TRBD1	-	TRBV7-8	TRBJ2-6	TGTGCCAGCAGCTTAGACTTGGACAGGGTGGCTGGGGCCAACGTCCTGACTTTC	CASSLDLDRVAGANVLTF
-	-	TRBV7-3	TRBJ2-3	TGTGCCAGCAGCACCCGGGAAGGCGGTACGCAGTATTTT	CASSTREGGTQYF
TRBD1	once	TRBV10-3	TRBJ1-5	TGTGCCATCAGTGGGCCGACAGGGGATCAGCCCCAGCATTTT	CAISGPTGDQPQHF
TRBD1	once	TRBV7-2	TRBJ1-5	TGTGCCAGCAGCACGGGACAGGCGCGACCCCAGCATTTT	CASSTGQARPQHF
TRBD2	-	TRBV9	TRBJ2-4	TGTGCCAGCAGCGTAGGCGGCCTAGCGGGAATTAAAAACATTCAGTACTTC	CASSVGGLAGIKNIQYF
TRBD1	-	TRBV5-4	TRBJ1-2	TGTGCCAGCAGCTTCCAGACAGGGGGCAACTATGGCTACACCTTC	CASSFQTGGNYGYTF
TRBD1	-	TRBV27	TRBJ1-2	TGTGCCAGCAGTTTTGGGACAGGGGGTCGGGGCTACACCTTC	CASSFGTGGRGYTF
-	-	TRBV28	TRBJ1-2	TGTGCCAGCAGTTTTAAGGGGGGCTACACCTTC	CASSFKGGYTF
TRBD1	-	TRBV5-1	TRBJ2-2	TGCGCCAGCAGGAAAGGACAGGGTCGACCCGGGGAGCTGTTTTTT	CASRKGQGRPGELFF
TRBD1	-	TRBV9	TRBJ1-4	TGTGCCAGCAGCCCGTGGGACAGAAGCAAGGAAAAACTGTTTTTT	CASSPWDRSKEKLFF
TRBD1	-	TRBV19	TRBJ2-7	TGTGCCAGTAGTAACCAGGACAGGGCGAAGCACGAGCAGTACTTC	CASSNQDRAKHEQYF
TRBD1	-	TRBV5-6	TRBJ1-6	TGTGCCAGCAGCATACACGACAGGGAATATTCACCCCTCCACTTT	CASSIHDREYSPLHF
TRBD1	-	TRBV30	TRBJ1-5	TGTGCCTGGAGTGGACAGGGAAATCAGCCCCAGCATTTT	CAWSGQGNQPQHF
TRBD1	-	TRBV27	TRBJ1-2	TGTGCCAGCAGTAAACAGGGGTGGGCCCGAAATAACTATGGCTACACCTTC	CASSKQGWARNNYGYTF
TRBD1	-	TRBV12-5	TRBJ2-2	TGTGCTAGTGGTTTTCTAGACAGGGGTTGGACCGGGGAGCTGTTTTTT	CASGFLDRGWTGELFF
-	-	TRBV6-6	TRBJ2-7	TGTGCCAGTACAGCCGCGACACAGGACGAGCAGTACTTC	CASTAATQDEQYF
TRBD1	-	TRBV28	TRBJ1-5	TGTGCCAGCAGTTCTCTTGGGACAGGGACCTTTAGCAATCAGCCCCAGCATTTT	CASSSLGTGTFSNQPQHF
TRBD2	-	TRBV7-3	TRBJ2-1	TGTGCCAGCAGCATCCTAGCGGCCTCCTACAATGAGCAGTTCTTC	CASSILAASYNEQFF
-	-	TRBV6-5	TRBJ2-7	TGTGCCAGCAGACGATACGGGCAGGGCCTCTACGAGCAGTACTTC	CASRRYGQGLYEQYF
TRBD2	-	TRBV7-6	TRBJ2-3	TGTGCCAGCACAACTAGCGGCCCGAGCACAGATACGCAGTATTTT	CASTTSGPSTDTQYF
-	-	TRBV30	TRBJ2-2	TGTGCCTGGAGCCGGGGGGCAGGGACCACCGGGGAGCTGTTTTTT	CAWSRGAGTTGELFF
-	-	TRBV6-5	TRBJ1-2	TGTGCCAGCAGTCAGGACAGTAACTATGGCTACACCTTC	CASSQDSNYGYTF